The 25 T cell receptor beta chains listed next were all sequenced from one sample in a study of T cells after yellow fever vaccination. TCRdb used MiXCR to reprocess the 5' RACE reads, holding one entry per CDR3 protein. Here the sample spans some 670,000 distinct CDR3 sequences, around an eighth being singletons. This material consisted of PBMCs, taken on the day of the yellow fever booster vaccination. These receptors all come from a man younger than 40 who received the YFV17D yellow fever vaccine.

This clonotype was seen more than once but under ten times. The chain carries TRBV5-1 and TRBJ2-1; 11 nucleotides match TRBD2. This CDR3 has 15 amino acids. Germline-derived CDR1 and CDR2 are SGHRS and YFSETQ. The J segment lost 5 bases and the V segment lost 4 bases, leaving 5 bases of the junction unmatched. The chain's CDR3 is CASSLLAGADNEQFF. CDR3 DNA: TGCGCCAGCAGCCTACTAGCGGGAGCGGACAATGAGCAGTTCTTC.

This clonotype turned up a few times. This chain connects TRBV30 to TRBJ1-1; D is unresolved. The CDR3 spans 13 residues. The ends were cut back, 2 bases at V and 10 bases at J, with 17 bases in the middle. Per the germline V gene, CDR1 is GTSNPN and CDR2 is SVGIG (reference sequence). DNA for the CDR3: TGTGCCTGGAGTACTAAGTCCATCTCCGGAGCTTTCTTT. Protein product: CAWSTKSISGAFF.

This clonotype was observed a handful of times. This chain connects TRBV25-1 to TRBJ1-1, with 11 nucleotides matching TRBD1. The CDR3 contains 16 residues. CDR1 and CDR2 from the germline V gene are MGHDK and SYGVNS. Germline trimming cut 6 bases from V and 1 base from J; bases unmatched to any gene: 7. The CDR3 region is CASRSPGTGGNTEAFF. The CDR3 DNA reads as TGTGCCAGCAGATCCCCCGGGACAGGGGGGAACACTGAAGCTTTCTTT.

This clonotype turned up a few times. In DNA form, the CDR3 reads TGTGCCAGCAGCGTCGCTAGCGAGCAGTACTTC. Protein sequence: CASSVASEQYF. The chain employs TRBV7-2 and TRBJ2-7, with D uncertain. The CDR3 consists of 11 residues. V lost 5 bases and J 6 bases, leaving 8 bases between the germline ends. Per the germline V gene, CDR1 is SGHTA and CDR2 is FQGNSA.

This clonotype was detected only a few times. The chain couples TRBV29-1 to TRBJ2-5; the match to TRBD1 covers 8 bases. Per the germline V gene, CDR1 is SQVTM and CDR2 is ANQGSEA. This CDR3 comprises 13 residues. V lost 6 bases, J lost 2 bases, and 5 bases stayed unmatched. This CDR3 is CSVLQGGQETQYF. DNA of the CDR3: TGCAGCGTGCTACAGGGGGGACAAGAGACCCAGTACTTC.

In its sample, this clonotype was seen a few times. The chain couples TRBV7-8 to TRBJ2-1; 8 positions agree with TRBD2. The length of the CDR3 is 15 residues. V shed 7 bases, J shed 13 bases, and the junction held 18 bases outside the gene matches. The germline CDR1 and CDR2 sequences are SGHVS and FQNEAQ. CDR3 protein: CASTPLGSGASKQFF. The DNA for the CDR3 is TGTGCCAGCACCCCCCTAGGTAGCGGGGCCTCTAAACAGTTCTTC.

CDR3 sequence (DNA): TGCGCCAGCAGCTTGACCCCAGTGGAGACCCAGTACTTC. Its translation: CASSLTPVETQYF. The chain links TRBV5-1 to TRBJ2-5; D is ambiguous. This CDR3 spans 13 amino acids. The germline V gene has CDR1 SGHRS and CDR2 YFSETQ. V was cut by 1 base and J by 5 bases, with 9 bases left in between.

The chain couples TRBV24-1 to TRBJ2-5; TRBD1 or TRBD2 may be the D gene (5 bases each). Germline values: CDR1 KGHDR, CDR2 SFDVKD. Trimming removed 4 bases at V and 4 bases at J, with 15 bases between. The CDR3 is 15 amino acids. CDR3 region: CATSEVGEMGETQYF. Written as DNA, the CDR3 is TGTGCCACCAGTGAAGTGGGGGAGATGGGAGAGACCCAGTACTTC.

V usage is TRBV6-5 and J usage is TRBJ2-3, with 7 bases identical to TRBD2. The CDR3 runs 15 residues. Germline trimming cut 4 bases from V and 5 bases from J; bases unmatched to any gene: 9. The germline V gene has CDR1 MNHEY and CDR2 SVGAGI. The CDR3 sequence: CASSLRGRAGDTQYF. The CDR3 nucleotides are TGTGCCAGCAGTTTAAGAGGGAGGGCCGGAGATACGCAGTATTTT.

This clonotype appeared many times. The chain joins TRBV27 to TRBJ2-2; D not certain. Germline CDR1 reads MNHEY; CDR2 reads SMNVEV (reference sequence). This CDR3 has 13 residues. V dropped 2 bases and J dropped 5 bases, with 6 bases sitting between them. CDR3 amino acids: CASSLVRTGELFF. CDR3 nucleotides: TGTGCCAGCAGTTTAGTGAGAACCGGGGAGCTGTTTTTT.

The chain has TRBV18 and TRBJ2-1; the D is unclear. V dropped 2 bases and J dropped 10 bases, with 21 bases sitting between them. CDR1 is KGHSH and CDR2 is LQKENI in the germline V gene. The CDR3 sequence is 16 residues long. CDR3 nucleotide sequence: TGTGCCAGCTCACCAACAGATCGGCTCCTCCTAGGGGAGCAGTTCTTC. Its translation is CASSPTDRLLLGEQFF. Using reference TRBV18 and TRBJ2-1 for the parts outside the CDR3, the full variable domain is NAGVMQNPRHLVRRRGQEARLRCSPMKGHSHVYWYRQLPEEGLKFMVYLQKENIIDESGMPKERFSAEFPKEGPSILRIQQVVRGDSAAYFCASSPTDRLLLGEQFFGPGTRLTVL.

This clonotype was picked up a small number of times. The chain couples TRBV12-3 or TRBV12-4 to TRBJ2-1, with 12 positions matching TRBD1. With V trimmed by 5 bases and J by 14 bases, 7 bases remained unmatched. The CDR3 extends over 13 amino acids. The CDR3 DNA follows: TGTGCCAGCAGTCTGACAGGGACAGGGGGCAAGTTCTTC. It encodes CASSLTGTGGKFF.

This clonotype was observed a handful of times. V gene TRBV12-3 or TRBV12-4 combines with J gene TRBJ2-7; a possible D gene is TRBD2 (6 bases). The CDR3 loop spans 17 amino acids. V lost 6 bases to trimming and J lost 2 bases, with 23 bases between them. CDR3 bases: TGTGCCAGCAGCCCCCTTGGGAGTAGCGGATCCCCCTACGAGCAGTACTTC. Residues: CASSPLGSSGSPYEQYF.

This clonotype was counted a few times. V and J are TRBV7-9 and TRBJ2-5; D is perhaps TRBD2 (5 bases). The CDR3 sequence is 14 residues long. CDR1 and CDR2 from the germline V gene are SEHNR and FQNEAQ (reference sequence). V lost 5 bases and J 4 bases, leaving 14 bases between the germline ends. The CDR3 reads CASSAVGRGETQYF. Written as DNA, the CDR3 is TGTGCCAGCAGCGCTGTTGGCCGGGGAGAGACCCAGTACTTC.

This clonotype has a single count. The chain uses TRBV20-1 and TRBJ2-7, with 9 bases aligning to TRBD1. The CDR3 consists of 15 residues. Germline V lookup: CDR1 DFQATT, CDR2 SNEGSKA (reference sequence). Trimming at V came to 6 bases and at J to 0 bases, leaving 9 bases not matched to a gene. Written as DNA, the CDR3 is TGCAGTGCAGAAAAGACAGGGGGTAGCTCCTACGAGCAGTACTTC. This gives the protein CSAEKTGGSSYEQYF.

This clonotype was seen ten or more times. The chain is built from TRBV11-2 and TRBJ2-7; D tentatively fits TRBD1 or TRBD2 (6 bases each). CDR3 size: 15 residues. The ends were cut back, 2 bases at V and 2 bases at J, with 13 bases in the middle. In germline, CDR1 is SGHAT, CDR2 FQNNGV. DNA for the CDR3: TGTGCCAGCAGCTTAAATGCGGGACAACCCTACGAGCAGTACTTC. It specifies CASSLNAGQPYEQYF.

Only a few counts were recorded for this clonotype. The V and J genes are TRBV11-2 and TRBJ2-7, with D unresolved. Trimming removed 1 base from V and 2 bases from J, with 21 bases in between. The germline V gene has CDR1 SGHAT and CDR2 FQNNGV. The CDR3 is 18 residues long. In nucleotides, the CDR3 is TGTGCCAGCAGCTTAGTGGGCCTGGGGTTAGAAGGGCCCTACGAGCAGTACTTC. This translates into CASSLVGLGLEGPYEQYF.

The V gene is TRBV6-2 or TRBV6-3, the J gene TRBJ2-7; 12 bases agree with TRBD2. The length of the CDR3 is 18 residues. Germline V gene data show CDR1 as MNHEY and CDR2 as SVGEGT. The trim removed 1 base at V and 6 bases at J, leaving 13 bases unmatched. The CDR3 DNA sequence: TGTGCCAGCAGTTACTTAAATGCCGGACTAGCGGGGACCCGCGAGCAGTACTTC. Translated, it gives CASSYLNAGLAGTREQYF.

In its sample, this clonotype was seen a few times. The chain has TRBV20-1 and TRBJ2-2; a possible D gene is TRBD1 (5 bases). In germline, CDR1 is DFQATT, CDR2 SNEGSKA (reference sequence). The V end lost 2 bases, the J end lost 1 base, and 20 bases lay between the germline ends. The CDR3 runs 18 residues. CDR3 amino acids: CSARPQGGYLRNTGELFF. In DNA, the CDR3 is TGCAGTGCTAGACCCCAGGGTGGGTATCTTCGGAACACCGGGGAGCTGTTTTTT.

This clonotype was seen at least ten times. The V call is TRBV12-3 or TRBV12-4, the J call TRBJ2-5, with D hard to call. Trimming stripped 3 bases from V and 1 base from J, with 3 bases between. The CDR3 is 12 residues long. CDR3 loop: CASSFLQETQYF. In nucleotides, the CDR3 is TGTGCCAGCAGTTTTCTCCAAGAGACCCAGTACTTC.

The CDR3 sequence is CASSLTSGSYSTGELFF. For the CDR3, the DNA is TGCGCCAGCAGCTTGACTAGCGGGAGTTACAGCACCGGGGAGCTGTTTTTT. V gene TRBV5-1 combines with J gene TRBJ2-2; 11 positions match TRBD2. In germline, CDR1 is SGHRS, CDR2 YFSETQ. The V gene end was trimmed by 1 base and the J gene end by 4 bases; junction bases not matched to a gene: 6. This CDR3 comprises 17 residues.

In DNA form, the CDR3 reads TGTGCCAGCAGCCGTAGCCCGGACCACTCCTACGAGCAGTACTTC. Protein: CASSRSPDHSYEQYF. The chain uses TRBV9 and TRBJ2-7; D is undetermined. The CDR3 is 15 amino acids. V lost 4 bases and J 0 bases, leaving 14 bases between the germline ends. Germline values: CDR1 SGDLS, CDR2 YYNGEE.

The V call is TRBV9, the J call TRBJ2-5; TRBD2 matches 14 bases. J gave up 3 bases and V 3 bases, and 7 bases lay outside the gene matches. Germline V gives CDR1 SGDLS, CDR2 YYNGEE. The CDR3 is 17 amino acids. CDR3 loop: CASSAGGLAGGKETQYF. Here the CDR3 DNA reads TGTGCCAGCAGCGCGGGTGGACTAGCGGGAGGTAAAGAGACCCAGTACTTC.

The chain uses TRBV4-2 and TRBJ2-7; 9 bases line up with TRBD1. Germline assignment: CDR1 LGHNA and CDR2 YNFKEQ. The ends lost 2 bases at V and 3 bases at J; junction bases unmatched: 5. The CDR3 extends over 15 amino acids. CDR3 bases: TGTGCCAGCAGCCAAAGCGGACAGGGGAACTACGAGCAGTACTTC. Translating it yields CASSQSGQGNYEQYF.

The chain couples TRBV6-6 to TRBJ2-5; D might be TRBD2 (6 bases). The length of the CDR3 is 13 residues. Germline V lookup: CDR1 MNHNY, CDR2 SVGAGI (reference sequence). Between the trimmed V and J ends, which lost 3 bases and 5 bases, there was a span of 10 bases. The CDR3 nucleotides are TGTGCCAGCAGTTATGGGGGGAGCGAGACCCAGTACTTC. It codes for CASSYGGSETQYF.